One T cell receptor beta chain is described in this entry. The antigen is not known. These data belong to a study of T cell repertoires in cytomegalovirus infection. Overall study context: It was the public TCR beta signatures that indicated both CMV infection and matching HLA type. Whole-study findings and limits: Clonotypes of TCR beta that were HLA-C-restricted and CMV-specific dominated the ex vivo response. There were carriers of CMV plus the relevant HLA, and cumulative public TCR beta family frequency identified them.

The CDR3 runs 15 residues. CDR1 is MGHDK, CDR2 SYGVNS, per germline. Trimming stripped 0 bases from V and 8 bases from J, with 16 bases between. TCRdb used MiXCR to reprocess the reads, holding one entry per CDR3 protein. The data hold around 450,000 distinct CDR3 sequences, with approximately 31% observed a single time. The sequencing input was PBMCs. The chain links TRBV25-1 to TRBJ1-2; tentative D call: TRBD1 (6 bases). This TCR derives from a human donor in good health (CMV status not recorded). Some clones in this sample may be carry-over from other donors' samples. This chain's CDR3 is CASSEYTQGRRGYTF. The DNA for the CDR3 is TGTGCCAGCAGTGAATATACGCAGGGGAGACGGGGCTACACCTTC.